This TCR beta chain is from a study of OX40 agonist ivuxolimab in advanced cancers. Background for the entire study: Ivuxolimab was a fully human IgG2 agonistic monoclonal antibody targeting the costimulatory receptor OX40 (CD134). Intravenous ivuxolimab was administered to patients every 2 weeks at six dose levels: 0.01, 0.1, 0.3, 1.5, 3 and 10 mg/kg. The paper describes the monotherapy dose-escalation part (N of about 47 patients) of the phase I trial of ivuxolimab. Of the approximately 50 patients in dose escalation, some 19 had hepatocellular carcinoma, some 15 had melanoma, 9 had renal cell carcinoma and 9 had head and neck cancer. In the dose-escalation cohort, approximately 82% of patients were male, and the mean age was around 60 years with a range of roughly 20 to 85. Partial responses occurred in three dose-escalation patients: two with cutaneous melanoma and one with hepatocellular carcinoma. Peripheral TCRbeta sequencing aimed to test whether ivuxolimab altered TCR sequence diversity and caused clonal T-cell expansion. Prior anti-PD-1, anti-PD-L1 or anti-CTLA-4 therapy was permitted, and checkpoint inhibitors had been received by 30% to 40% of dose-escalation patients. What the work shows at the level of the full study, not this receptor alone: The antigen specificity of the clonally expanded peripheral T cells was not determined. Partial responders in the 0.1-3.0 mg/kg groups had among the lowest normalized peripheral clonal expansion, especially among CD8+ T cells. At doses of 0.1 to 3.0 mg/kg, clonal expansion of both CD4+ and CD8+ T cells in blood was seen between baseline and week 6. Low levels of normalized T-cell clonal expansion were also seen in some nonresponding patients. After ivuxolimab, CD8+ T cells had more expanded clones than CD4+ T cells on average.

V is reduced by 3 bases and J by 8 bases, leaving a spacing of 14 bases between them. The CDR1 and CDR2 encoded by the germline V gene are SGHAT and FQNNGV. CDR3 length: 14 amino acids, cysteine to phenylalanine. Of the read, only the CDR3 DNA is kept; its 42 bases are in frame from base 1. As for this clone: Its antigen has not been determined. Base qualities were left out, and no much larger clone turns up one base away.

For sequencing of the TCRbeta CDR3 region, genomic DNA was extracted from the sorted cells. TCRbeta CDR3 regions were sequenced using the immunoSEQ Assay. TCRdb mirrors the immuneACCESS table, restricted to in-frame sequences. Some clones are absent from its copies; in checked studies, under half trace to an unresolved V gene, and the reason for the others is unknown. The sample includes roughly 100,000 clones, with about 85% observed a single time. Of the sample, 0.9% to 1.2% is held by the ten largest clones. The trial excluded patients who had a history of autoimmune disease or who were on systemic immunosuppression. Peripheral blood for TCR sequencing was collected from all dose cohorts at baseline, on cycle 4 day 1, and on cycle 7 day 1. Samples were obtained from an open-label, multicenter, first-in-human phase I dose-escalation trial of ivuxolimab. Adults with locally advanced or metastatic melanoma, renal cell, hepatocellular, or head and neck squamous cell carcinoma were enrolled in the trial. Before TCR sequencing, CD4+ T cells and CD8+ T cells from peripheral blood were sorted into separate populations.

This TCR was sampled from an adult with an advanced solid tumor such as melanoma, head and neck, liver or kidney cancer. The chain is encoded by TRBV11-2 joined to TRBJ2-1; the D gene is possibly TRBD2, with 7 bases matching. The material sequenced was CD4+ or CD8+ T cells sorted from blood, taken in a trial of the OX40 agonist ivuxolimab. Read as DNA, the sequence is TGTGCCAGCAGCTTGGGGGGGCTTAGGGATGAGCAGTTCTTC. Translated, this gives CASSLGGLRDEQFF. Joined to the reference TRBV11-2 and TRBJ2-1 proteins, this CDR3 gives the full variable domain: EAGVAQSPRYKIIEKRQSVAFWCNPISGHATLYWYQQILGQGPKLLIQFQNNGVVDDSQLPKDRFSAERLKGVDSTLKIQPAKLEDSAVYLCASSLGGLRDEQFFGPGTRLTVL.